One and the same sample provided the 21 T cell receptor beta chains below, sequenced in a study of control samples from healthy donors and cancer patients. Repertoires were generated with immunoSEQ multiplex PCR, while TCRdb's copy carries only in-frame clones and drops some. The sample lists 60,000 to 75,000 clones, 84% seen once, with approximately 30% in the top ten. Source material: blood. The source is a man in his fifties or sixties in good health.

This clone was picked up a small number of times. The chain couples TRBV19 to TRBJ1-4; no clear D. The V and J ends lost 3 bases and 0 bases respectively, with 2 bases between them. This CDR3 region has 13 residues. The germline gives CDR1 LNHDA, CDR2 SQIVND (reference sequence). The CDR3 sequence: CASSIATNEKLFF. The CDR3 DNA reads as TGTGCCAGTAGTATTGCAACTAATGAAAAACTGTTTTTT.

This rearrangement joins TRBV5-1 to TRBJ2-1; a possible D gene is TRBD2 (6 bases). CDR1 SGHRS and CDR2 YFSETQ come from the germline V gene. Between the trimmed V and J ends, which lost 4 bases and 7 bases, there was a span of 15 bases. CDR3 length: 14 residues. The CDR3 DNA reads TGCGCCAGCAGCACTTCTAGCGCGTGGAATGAGCAGTTCTTC. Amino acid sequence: CASSTSSAWNEQFF.

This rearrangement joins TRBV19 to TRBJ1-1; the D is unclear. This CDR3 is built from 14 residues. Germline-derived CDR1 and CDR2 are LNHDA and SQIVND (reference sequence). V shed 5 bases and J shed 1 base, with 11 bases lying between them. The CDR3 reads CASSVGRSNTEAFF. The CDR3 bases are TGTGCCAGTAGTGTCGGGCGTTCGAACACTGAAGCTTTCTTT.

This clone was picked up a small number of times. CDR3 DNA: TGTGCCAGCAGCATAGACAGGGGCACTGAAGCTTTCTTT. This translates into CASSIDRGTEAFF. The chain couples TRBV9 to TRBJ1-1; 8 bases are a match to TRBD1. Losses at the gene ends were 4 bases for V and 4 bases for J; bases not matched to a gene: 3. This CDR3 has 13 amino acids. Germline-derived CDR1 and CDR2 are SGDLS and YYNGEE.

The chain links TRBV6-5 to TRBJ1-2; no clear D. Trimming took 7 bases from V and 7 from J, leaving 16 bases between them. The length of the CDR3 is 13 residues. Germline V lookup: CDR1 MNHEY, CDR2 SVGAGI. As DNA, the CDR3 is TGTGCCAGCACCTACGGTGGGTTGGCTGGCTACACCTTC. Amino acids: CASTYGGLAGYTF.

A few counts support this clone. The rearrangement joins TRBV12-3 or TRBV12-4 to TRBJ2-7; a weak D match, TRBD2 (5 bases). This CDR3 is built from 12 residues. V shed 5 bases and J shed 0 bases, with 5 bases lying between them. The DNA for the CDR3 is TGTGCCAGCAGTGACTACTCCTACGAGCAGTACTTC. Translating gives CASSDYSYEQYF.

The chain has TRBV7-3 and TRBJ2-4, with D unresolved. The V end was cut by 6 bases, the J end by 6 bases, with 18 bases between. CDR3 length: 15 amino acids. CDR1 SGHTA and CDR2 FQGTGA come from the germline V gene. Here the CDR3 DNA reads TGTGCCAGCAGTCCCGACCCGGGCCCGGGAAACATTCAGTACTTC. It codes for CASSPDPGPGNIQYF. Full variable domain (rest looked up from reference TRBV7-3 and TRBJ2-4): GAGVSQTPSNKVTEKGKYVELRCDPISGHTALYWYRQSLGQGPEFLIYFQGTGAADDSGLPNDRFFAVRPEGSVSTLKIQRTERGDSAVYLCASSPDPGPGNIQYFGAGTRLSVL.

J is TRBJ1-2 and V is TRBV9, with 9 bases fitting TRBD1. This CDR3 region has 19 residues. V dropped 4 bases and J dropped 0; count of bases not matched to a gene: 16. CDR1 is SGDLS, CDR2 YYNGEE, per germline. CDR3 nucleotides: TGTGCCAGCAGCCTCACAGGGGGCCACCCCAAGTTAGCTAACTATGGCTACACCTTC. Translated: CASSLTGGHPKLANYGYTF. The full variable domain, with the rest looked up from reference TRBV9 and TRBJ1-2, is DSGVTQTPKHLITATGQRVTLRCSPRSGDLSVYWYQQSLDQGLQFLIQYYNGEERAKGNILERFSAQQFPDLHSELNLSSLELGDSALYFCASSLTGGHPKLANYGYTFGSGTRLTVV.

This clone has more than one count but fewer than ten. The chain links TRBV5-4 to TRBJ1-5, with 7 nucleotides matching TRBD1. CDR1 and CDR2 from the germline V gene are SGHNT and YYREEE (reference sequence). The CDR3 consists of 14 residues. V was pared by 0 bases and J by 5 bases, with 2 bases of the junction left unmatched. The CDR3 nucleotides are TGTGCCAGCAGCTTGGGGCAGGGGGATCAGCCCCAGCATTTT. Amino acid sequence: CASSLGQGDQPQHF.

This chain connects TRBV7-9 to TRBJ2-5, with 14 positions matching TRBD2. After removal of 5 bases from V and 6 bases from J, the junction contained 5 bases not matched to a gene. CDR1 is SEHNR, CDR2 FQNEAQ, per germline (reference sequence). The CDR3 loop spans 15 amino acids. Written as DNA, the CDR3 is TGTGCCAGCAGCCCGGGGACTAGCGGGAGTCAGACCCAGTACTTC. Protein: CASSPGTSGSQTQYF. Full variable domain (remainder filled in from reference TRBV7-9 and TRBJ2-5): DTGVSQNPRHKITKRGQNVTFRCDPISEHNRLYWYRQTLGQGPEFLTYFQNEAQLEKSRLLSDRFSAERPKGSFSTLEIQRTEQGDSAMYLCASSPGTSGSQTQYFGPGTRLLVL.

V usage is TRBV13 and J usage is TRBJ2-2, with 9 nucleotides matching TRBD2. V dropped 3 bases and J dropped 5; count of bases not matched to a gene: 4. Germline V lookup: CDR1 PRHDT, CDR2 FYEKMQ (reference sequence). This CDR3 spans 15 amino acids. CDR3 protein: CASSFAGGPTGELFF. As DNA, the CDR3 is TGTGCCAGCAGCTTTGCGGGGGGGCCAACCGGGGAGCTGTTTTTT.

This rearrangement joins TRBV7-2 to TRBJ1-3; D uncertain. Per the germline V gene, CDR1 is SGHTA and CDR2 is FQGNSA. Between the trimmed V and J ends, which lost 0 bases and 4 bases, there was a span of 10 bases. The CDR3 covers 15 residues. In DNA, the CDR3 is TGTGCCAGCAGCTTAGCTGTAGCGGGCGGAAACACCATATATTTT. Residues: CASSLAVAGGNTIYF.

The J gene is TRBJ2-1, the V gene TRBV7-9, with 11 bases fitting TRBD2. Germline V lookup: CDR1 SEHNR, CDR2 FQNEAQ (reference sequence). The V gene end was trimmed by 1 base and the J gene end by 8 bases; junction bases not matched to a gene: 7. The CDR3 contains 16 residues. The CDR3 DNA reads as TGTGCCAGCAGCTTAGGTTCTAGCGGGAGGTGGGATGAGCAGTTCTTC. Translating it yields CASSLGSSGRWDEQFF.

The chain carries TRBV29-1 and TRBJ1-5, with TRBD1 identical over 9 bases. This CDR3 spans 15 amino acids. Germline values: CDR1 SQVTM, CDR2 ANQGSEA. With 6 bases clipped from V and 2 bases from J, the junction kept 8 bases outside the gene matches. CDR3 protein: CSVTTGGKGNQPQHF. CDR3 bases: TGCAGCGTGACCACAGGGGGCAAGGGCAATCAGCCCCAGCATTTT.

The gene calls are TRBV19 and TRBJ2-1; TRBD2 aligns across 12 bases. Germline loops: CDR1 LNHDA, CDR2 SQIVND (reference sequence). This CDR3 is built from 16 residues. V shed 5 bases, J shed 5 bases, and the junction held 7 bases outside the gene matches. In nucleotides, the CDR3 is TGTGCCAGTAGTGTGATTAGGACTAGCGGGAACAATGAGCAGTTCTTC. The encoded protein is CASSVIRTSGNNEQFF.

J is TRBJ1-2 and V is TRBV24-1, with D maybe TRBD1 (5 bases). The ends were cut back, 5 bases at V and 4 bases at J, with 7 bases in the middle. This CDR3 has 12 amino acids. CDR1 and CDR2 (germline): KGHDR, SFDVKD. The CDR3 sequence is CATSAGTYGYTF. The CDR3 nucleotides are TGTGCCACCAGTGCGGGGACCTATGGCTACACCTTC.

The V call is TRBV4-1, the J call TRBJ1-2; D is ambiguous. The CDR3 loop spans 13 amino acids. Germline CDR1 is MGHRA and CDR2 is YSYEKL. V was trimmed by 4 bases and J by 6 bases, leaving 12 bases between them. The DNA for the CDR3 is TGCGCCAGCAGCCTAATAGAACGGGATGGCTACACCTTC. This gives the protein CASSLIERDGYTF.

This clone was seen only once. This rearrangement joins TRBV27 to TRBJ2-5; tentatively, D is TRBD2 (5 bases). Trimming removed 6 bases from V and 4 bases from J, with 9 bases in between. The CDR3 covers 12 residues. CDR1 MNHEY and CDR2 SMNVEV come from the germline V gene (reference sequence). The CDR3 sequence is CASSSGRETQYF. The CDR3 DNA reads TGTGCCAGCAGCTCGGGGAGAGAGACCCAGTACTTC.

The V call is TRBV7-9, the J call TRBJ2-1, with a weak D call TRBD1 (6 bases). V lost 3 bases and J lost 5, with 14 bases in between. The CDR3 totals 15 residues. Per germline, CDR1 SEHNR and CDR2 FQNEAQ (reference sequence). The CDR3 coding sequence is TGTGCCAGCAGCTTTCAAGGGGGTAGCCACAATGAGCAGTTCTTC. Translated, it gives CASSFQGGSHNEQFF. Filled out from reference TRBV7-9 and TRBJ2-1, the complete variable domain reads DTGVSQNPRHKITKRGQNVTFRCDPISEHNRLYWYRQTLGQGPEFLTYFQNEAQLEKSRLLSDRFSAERPKGSFSTLEIQRTEQGDSAMYLCASSFQGGSHNEQFFGPGTRLTVL.

The CDR3 bases are TGTGCCAGCAGCTTAAGGGACGGTTTACCTTCACCCCTCCACTTT. Its translation: CASSLRDGLPSPLHF. This chain joins TRBV27 and TRBJ1-6; weak D call: TRBD1 (5 bases). The CDR3 totals 15 residues. Germline assignment: CDR1 MNHEY and CDR2 SMNVEV (reference sequence). Trimming removed 6 bases from V and 9 bases from J, with 18 bases in between.

In DNA, the CDR3 is TGCGCCAGCAGCCCAGGGATTCTTACTAAGGGGATGAACACTGAAGCTTTCTTT. It specifies CASSPGILTKGMNTEAFF. The rearrangement joins TRBV4-1 to TRBJ1-1, with a weak D call TRBD1 (5 bases). This CDR3 has 18 amino acids. Trimming removed 4 bases from V and 0 bases from J, with 21 bases in between. Germline V CDR1 and CDR2: MGHRA, YSYEKL.